This T cell receptor (beta chain) was sequenced in a study of early T cells in non-severe SARS-CoV-2 infection. Turning to the study itself: RNA in bulk from unsorted whole blood was sequenced, and chains were unpaired.

Only a few counts were recorded for this clonotype. Its antigen remains unidentified. Unique molecular identifiers tagged individual cDNA molecules. In TCRdb, the 5' RACE reads were re-called with MiXCR into one record per CDR3 protein. The sample has over 60,000 distinct CDR3 sequences, around 13% seen once. Study-wide results and caveats: Comparison of clonotypes with VDJdb favored anti-spike CD8 responses while missing private and CD4 specificities.

Material for sequencing was whole blood. This receptor was identified in an adult who was a healthcare worker with PCR-confirmed SARS-CoV-2 infection or an uninfected control (not recorded which).

DNA of the CDR3: TGTGCCATCAAATTTCTAGGGGGATCCGATTTCACAGATACGCAGTATTTT. Translating it yields CAIKFLGGSDFTDTQYF. The V gene is TRBV12-3 or TRBV12-4, the J gene TRBJ2-3, with a weak D call TRBD1 (6 bases). The ends were cut back, 10 bases at V and 2 bases at J, with 25 bases in the middle. The CDR3 length is 17 residues.